A single sample is the source of the 27 T cell receptor beta chains below, sequenced in a study of metastatic and nonmetastatic thyroid tumors. Not a single patient had been given any form of treatment at any point before undergoing thyroid surgery. TCRdb ran MiXCR on the PCR reads. The table shows 20,000 to 25,000 clones, with roughly 18% occurring only once. The sequenced sample consisted of adjacent normal tissue. The receptors derive from a male donor with papillary thyroid cancer or a benign thyroid nodule (not recorded which). Some clones in this sample may be carry-over from other donors' samples.

This clone occurred a few times. The rearrangement links TRBV4-3 to TRBJ1-2; a possible D gene is TRBD1 (6 bases). In germline, CDR1 is LGHNA, CDR2 YSLEER. This CDR3 has 16 amino acids. V lost 3 bases, J lost 3 bases, and 17 bases lay in between. The CDR3, as DNA: TGCGCCAGCAGCCAGCCAGGGGTTCAGCCTTACTATGGCTACACCTTC. It encodes CASSQPGVQPYYGYTF.

This clone was seen a few times. This CDR3 fails to terminate in the conserved phenylalanine or tryptophan, so it likely reflects a read error. The chain couples TRBV6-1 to TRBJ2-7; D remains ambiguous. The V gene's germline CDR1 is MNHNS and CDR2 SASEGT. This CDR3 comprises 11 residues. The CDR3 nucleotides read TGTACCAGCAGTGGGATCTACGAGCAGTACTCC. Protein: CTSSGIYEQYS.

This clone is labeled as medium-sized. This chain uses TRBV6-1 with TRBJ1-2, with a tentative D call TRBD1 (6 bases). This CDR3 is built from 15 residues. The V gene lost 5 bases and the J gene lost 5 bases, with 18 bases spanning the gap. Germline assignment: CDR1 MNHNS and CDR2 SASEGT. CDR3 sequence (DNA): TGTGCCAGCAGTAGCTCCTCTGGGGGGACATATGGCTACACCTTC. As protein: CASSSSSGGTYGYTF.

This clone showed up many times. Just one base apart from a much larger clone, this may be a read error. V is TRBV28 and J is TRBJ1-3, with TRBD1 matching over 8 bases. CDR1 and CDR2 (germline): MDHEN, SYDVKM. The CDR3 is 17 residues long. The trim removed 8 bases at V and 0 bases at J, leaving 12 bases unmatched. In nucleotides, the CDR3 is TGTGCCAGCGGCTCATTTGGACAGGGAAGCTCTGGAAACACCATATATTTT. Residues: CASGSFGQGSSGNTIYF.

This clone has a count of ten or more. The rearrangement links TRBV18 to TRBJ2-7, with D unclear. V was cut by 2 bases and J by 6 bases, with 17 bases left in between. This CDR3 has 15 amino acids. The V gene's germline CDR1 is KGHSH and CDR2 LQKENI. The chain's CDR3 is CASSPGPGSSSEQYF. The CDR3 DNA reads TGTGCCAGCTCACCAGGGCCAGGCTCATCGTCCGAGCAGTACTTC. Filled out from reference TRBV18 and TRBJ2-7, the complete variable domain reads NAGVMQNPRHLVRRRGQEARLRCSPMKGHSHVYWYRQLPEEGLKFMVYLQKENIIDESGMPKERFSAEFPKEGPSILRIQQVVRGDSAAYFCASSPGPGSSSEQYFGPGTRLTVT.

The gene calls are TRBV9 and TRBJ2-3, with 8 bases matching TRBD2. CDR3 size: 15 residues. Germline CDR1 SGDLS, CDR2 YYNGEE. V lost 4 bases and J lost 6; bases outside the gene matches: 10. The CDR3 reads CASSPQAGVMDTQYF. The CDR3 coding sequence is TGTGCCAGCAGCCCCCAAGCGGGAGTGATGGATACGCAGTATTTT.

In its sample, this clone is medium-sized. The V and J genes are TRBV28 and TRBJ2-3; 10 nucleotides match TRBD2. Trimming took 6 bases from V and 6 from J; bases not matched to a gene: 12. Per germline, CDR1 MDHEN and CDR2 SYDVKM. This CDR3 is 16 amino acids long. The CDR3 DNA sequence: TGTGCCAGCAGCCCATGGGAGCGGGGGGGAGGTGATACGCAGTATTTT. Residues: CASSPWERGGGDTQYF. Together with reference TRBV28 and TRBJ2-3, the CDR3 gives the full variable domain: DVKVTQSSRYLVKRTGEKVFLECVQDMDHENMFWYRQDPGLGLRLIYFSYDVKMKEKGDIPEGYSVSREKKERFSLILESASTNQTSMYLCASSPWERGGGDTQYFGPGTRLTVL.

This sequence joins TRBV7-2 and TRBJ2-7; the D is unclear. The germline CDR1 and CDR2 sequences are SGHTA and FQGNSA. The CDR3 extends over 18 amino acids. V lost 0 bases and J lost 4, with 22 bases in between. Here the CDR3 DNA reads TGTGCCAGCAGCTTAGCCCTAGTGGGCCCAACCACCAGGTACGAGCAGTACTTC. Translated, it gives CASSLALVGPTTRYEQYF.

This clone was picked up many times. The V and J genes are TRBV9 and TRBJ1-1; D is undetermined. The CDR3 has 13 residues. Trimming removed 3 bases from V and 0 bases from J, with 6 bases in between. The germline gives CDR1 SGDLS, CDR2 YYNGEE. CDR3 protein: CASSAHVNTEAFF. The CDR3 bases are TGTGCCAGCAGCGCTCACGTGAACACTGAAGCTTTCTTT.

The chain employs TRBV4-3 and TRBJ1-2; 7 bases fit TRBD1. Germline V gene data show CDR1 as LGHNA and CDR2 as YSLEER. The V segment lost 4 bases and the J segment 6 bases; nucleotides outside the gene matches: 8. The CDR3 runs 14 residues. The CDR3 loop reads CASSPGRGPNGYTF. CDR3 nucleotide sequence: TGCGCCAGCAGCCCCGGGAGGGGGCCTAATGGCTACACCTTC.

This clone was recorded a few times. The rearrangement links TRBV12-5 to TRBJ2-7; 8 positions match TRBD2. Trimming cost V 4 bases and J 6 bases; bases outside gene matches: 8. The CDR3 is made up of 14 amino acids. Germline CDR1 is LGHNT and CDR2 is FRNRAP. The CDR3 loop is CASGSSGSGVEQYF. The CDR3 coding sequence is TGTGCTAGTGGTTCGAGCGGGAGCGGGGTCGAGCAGTACTTC.

Ten or more counts support this clone. This chain joins TRBV20-1 and TRBJ1-2; D perhaps matches TRBD1 (5 bases). This CDR3 has 14 amino acids. Trimming stripped 0 bases from V and 8 bases from J, with 16 bases between. In germline, CDR1 is DFQATT, CDR2 SNEGSKA (reference sequence). The CDR3 loop is CSARDKGTLGGYTF. DNA of the CDR3: TGCAGTGCTAGAGATAAGGGGACCTTAGGGGGCTACACCTTC.

This clone was detected many times. The chain employs TRBV30 and TRBJ1-1, with 8 bases identical to TRBD1. The CDR3 consists of 15 residues. With 0 bases clipped from V and 0 bases from J, the junction kept 3 bases outside the gene matches. Germline V gives CDR1 GTSNPN, CDR2 SVGIG (reference sequence). The CDR3 loop is CAWSVQGALNTEAFF. Written as DNA, the CDR3 is TGTGCCTGGAGTGTTCAGGGGGCCTTGAACACTGAAGCTTTCTTT.

This clone was picked up a small number of times. The chain recombines TRBV12-3 or TRBV12-4 with TRBJ1-1, with D possibly being TRBD1 (5 bases). The length of the CDR3 is 14 residues. Trimming took 2 bases from V and 0 from J, leaving 7 bases between them. The CDR3 nucleotides are TGTGCCAGCAGTTTACTAGGGGTGAACACTGAAGCTTTCTTT. It translates to CASSLLGVNTEAFF.

On this clone: The CDR3 carries no conserved terminal phenylalanine or tryptophan, so it likely arises from a read error. The chain joins TRBV14 to TRBJ2-3, with D maybe TRBD1 (6 bases). Germline CDR1 SGHDN, CDR2 FVKESK. This CDR3 region has 14 residues. With 5 bases removed from V and 6 bases from J, the gap between germline ends came to 15 bases. The CDR3 nucleotides are TGTGCCAGCAGCTCGAACAGGGTATACGATACGCAGTATATT. This translates into CASSSNRVYDTQYI.

The table lists this clone with many counts. The V gene is TRBV7-8, the J gene TRBJ2-6; D is possibly TRBD2 (6 bases). V dropped 3 bases and J dropped 1 base, with 7 bases sitting between them. Germline V gene sequence: CDR1 SGHVS, CDR2 FQNEAQ. This CDR3 has 15 residues. The CDR3 reads CASSFGGSGANVLTF. The CDR3 DNA follows: TGTGCCAGCAGCTTTGGAGGGTCTGGGGCCAACGTCCTGACTTTC.

The rearrangement uses TRBV11-1 and TRBJ1-5; the D gene is possibly TRBD1 (5 bases). Germline assignment: CDR1 SGHAT and CDR2 FQDESV (reference sequence). The V gene lost 5 bases and the J gene lost 3 bases, with 17 bases spanning the gap. This CDR3 has 16 residues. The CDR3 protein is CASSQTQGGSNQPQHF. Here the CDR3 DNA reads TGTGCCAGCAGCCAGACTCAGGGAGGCTCCAATCAGCCCCAGCATTTT.

This chain uses TRBV19 with TRBJ2-6, with D possibly TRBD2 on 6 matching bases. This CDR3 region has 16 residues. Trimming removed 5 bases at V and 2 bases at J, with 13 bases between. From germline, CDR1 is LNHDA and CDR2 SQIVND (reference sequence). The CDR3 sequence: CASSGGTSTGANVLTF. The CDR3 DNA is TGTGCCAGTAGTGGAGGAACTAGCACTGGGGCCAACGTCCTGACTTTC.

In this sample, this clone turned up many times. The genes are TRBV4-2 and TRBJ2-3; D may be TRBD2 (5 bases). The CDR3 length is 16 residues. V gave up 5 bases and J gave up 3 bases, with 18 bases separating them. Germline CDR1 is LGHNA and CDR2 is YNFKEQ. DNA of the CDR3: TGTGCCAGCAGCTACGAAGAGAGGAGGTCAACAGATACGCAGTATTTT. As protein: CASSYEERRSTDTQYF.

In its sample, this clone was seen many times. Other DNA sequences within the sample encode an identical CDR3. The rearrangement uses TRBV9 and TRBJ2-3, with TRBD2 matching over 9 bases. Germline V gene lookup returns CDR1 SGDLS and CDR2 YYNGEE. This CDR3 has 16 residues. J gave up 0 bases and V 4 bases, and 6 bases lay outside the gene matches. DNA for the CDR3: TGTGCCAGCAGCTCCCTCAGCGGGGGGAGCACAGATACGCAGTATTTT. It encodes CASSSLSGGSTDTQYF.

This clone has at least ten counts. The chain couples TRBV3-1 to TRBJ2-2; 10 bases are shared with TRBD2. The CDR3 contains 14 residues. CDR1 and CDR2 from the germline V gene are LGHDT and YNNKEL (reference sequence). The V segment lost 4 bases and the J segment 5 bases; nucleotides outside the gene matches: 1. The CDR3 sequence is CASSPTSGTGELFF. CDR3 bases: TGTGCCAGCAGCCCGACTAGCGGGACCGGGGAGCTGTTTTTT.

This clone has ten or more counts. The V and J genes are TRBV9 and TRBJ2-1; 9 nucleotides agree with TRBD2. Germline loops: CDR1 SGDLS, CDR2 YYNGEE. The CDR3 is 15 residues long. After removal of 9 bases from V and 2 bases from J, the junction contained 9 bases not matched to a gene. Written as DNA, the CDR3 is TGTGCCACCTCCGTGGCGGGAGGGCCCTACAATGAGCAGTTCTTC. It specifies CATSVAGGPYNEQFF.

This clone was seen a few times. This CDR3 is also generated by other DNA sequences in the sample. The rearrangement joins TRBV12-3 or TRBV12-4 to TRBJ2-7; either TRBD1 or TRBD2 may supply D (5 bases each). With 6 bases removed from V and 7 bases from J, the gap between germline ends came to 13 bases. The length of the CDR3 is 12 residues. CDR3 in amino acids: CASSTGPSEQYV. In DNA form, the CDR3 reads TGTGCCAGCAGCACGGGACCTAGTGAGCAGTACGTC.

Comment on this clone: This may arise from a read error, as a much more abundant clone is one base away. The V and J genes are TRBV3-1 and TRBJ1-1; 9 bases fit TRBD1. This CDR3 has 16 residues. The ends lost 0 bases at V and 1 base at J; junction bases unmatched: 3. Per the germline V gene, CDR1 is LGHDT and CDR2 is YNNKEL (reference sequence). In DNA form, the CDR3 reads TGTGCCAGCAGCCAAGAGGACAGGGGTCAGAACACTGAAGCTTTCTTT. It translates to CASSQEDRGQNTEAFF.

The sample holds a few counts of this clone. With a much larger clone just one base away, this may be a read error. This chain joins TRBV24-1 and TRBJ2-5; either TRBD1 or TRBD2 may supply D (5 bases each). Germline CDR1 KGHDR, CDR2 SFDVKD. CDR3 length: 14 residues. The CDR3: CATSEAGTGETQYF. The DNA of the CDR3 is TGTGCTACCAGTGAGGCCGGGACGGGGGAGACCCAGTACTTC.

By share of the sample, this clone is medium-sized. The V gene is TRBV24-1, the J gene TRBJ2-7; D remains unclear. The CDR3 has 13 amino acids. Germline CDR1 and CDR2: KGHDR and SFDVKD. Between the trimmed V and J ends, which lost 3 bases and 0 bases, there was a span of 5 bases. The CDR3 region has the DNA TGTGCCACCAGTGATAGCGCCTCCTACGAGCAGTACTTC. Its translation: CATSDSASYEQYF.

In this sample, this clone turned up many times. Other DNA sequences of this sample code for an identical CDR3. The chain combines TRBV25-1 with TRBJ1-3, with a possible D match to TRBD1 (5 bases). Per germline, CDR1 MGHDK and CDR2 SYGVNS. The CDR3 is 16 residues long. V was shortened by 5 bases and J by 0 bases, with 14 bases between the two germline ends. The CDR3 spells CASSPPGPSSGNTIYF. CDR3 nucleotide sequence: TGTGCCAGCAGTCCTCCGGGACCAAGCTCTGGAAACACCATATATTTT.